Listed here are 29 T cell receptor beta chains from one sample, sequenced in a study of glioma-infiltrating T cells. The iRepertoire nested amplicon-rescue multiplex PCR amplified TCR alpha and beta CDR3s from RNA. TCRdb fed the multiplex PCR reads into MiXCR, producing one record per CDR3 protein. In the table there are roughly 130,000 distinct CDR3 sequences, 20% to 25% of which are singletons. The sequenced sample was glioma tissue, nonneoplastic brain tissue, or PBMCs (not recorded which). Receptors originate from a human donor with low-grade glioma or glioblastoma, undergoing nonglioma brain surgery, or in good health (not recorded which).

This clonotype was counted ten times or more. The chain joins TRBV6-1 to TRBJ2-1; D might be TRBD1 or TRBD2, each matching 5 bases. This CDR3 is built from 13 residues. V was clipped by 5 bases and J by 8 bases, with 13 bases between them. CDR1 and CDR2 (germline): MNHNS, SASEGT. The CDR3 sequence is CASSSQGADEQFF. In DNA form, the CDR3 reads TGTGCCAGCAGTTCCCAGGGAGCTGATGAGCAGTTCTTC.

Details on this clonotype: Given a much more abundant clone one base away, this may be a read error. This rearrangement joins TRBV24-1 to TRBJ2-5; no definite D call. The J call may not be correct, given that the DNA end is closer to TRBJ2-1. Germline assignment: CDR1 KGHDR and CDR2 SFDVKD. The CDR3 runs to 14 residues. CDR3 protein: CATSDPSRRNVQFF. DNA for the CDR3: TGTGCCACCAGTGATCCCTCTAGAAGGAATGTGCAGTTCTTC.

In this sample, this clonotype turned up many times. The CDR3 here is CSARGRTTFYNEQFF. The DNA of the CDR3 is TGCAGTGCTAGGGGGCGGACTACCTTCTACAATGAGCAGTTCTTC. The chain couples TRBV20-1 to TRBJ2-1; a weak D match, TRBD2 (6 bases). CDR1 is DFQATT, CDR2 SNEGSKA, per germline (reference sequence). The CDR3 totals 15 residues. Trimming shortened V by 3 bases and J by 3 bases, and 15 bases separated the two germline ends.

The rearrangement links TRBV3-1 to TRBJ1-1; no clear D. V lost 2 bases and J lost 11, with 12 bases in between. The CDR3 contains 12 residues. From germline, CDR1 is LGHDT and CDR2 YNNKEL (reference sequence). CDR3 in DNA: TGTGCCAGCAGCCAATACAGCAAGGGCGCTTTCTTT. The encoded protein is CASSQYSKGAFF.

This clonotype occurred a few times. The CDR3 sequence: CASSIGLAGMYQETQYF. Written as DNA, the CDR3 is TGTGCCAGCAGCATTGGACTAGCGGGCATGTACCAAGAGACCCAGTACTTC. This chain connects TRBV11-2 to TRBJ2-5, with 11 nucleotides matching TRBD2. With 5 bases clipped from V and 0 bases from J, the junction kept 8 bases outside the gene matches. The CDR3 runs 17 residues. From germline, CDR1 is SGHAT and CDR2 FQNNGV.

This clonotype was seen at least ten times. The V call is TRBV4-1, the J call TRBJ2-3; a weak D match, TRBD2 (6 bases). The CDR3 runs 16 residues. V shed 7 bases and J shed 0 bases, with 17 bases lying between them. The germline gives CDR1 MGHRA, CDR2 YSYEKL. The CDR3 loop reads CASKGGDGGSTDTQYF. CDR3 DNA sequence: TGCGCCAGCAAAGGCGGGGACGGGGGAAGCACAGATACGCAGTATTTT.

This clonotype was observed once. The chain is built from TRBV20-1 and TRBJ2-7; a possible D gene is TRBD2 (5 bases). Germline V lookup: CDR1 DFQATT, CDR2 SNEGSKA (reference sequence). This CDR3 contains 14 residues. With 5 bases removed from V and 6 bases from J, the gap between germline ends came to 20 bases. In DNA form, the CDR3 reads TGCAGTGCTTACACGGGGAAATCTGCCTGCGAGCAGTACGTC. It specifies CSAYTGKSACEQYV.

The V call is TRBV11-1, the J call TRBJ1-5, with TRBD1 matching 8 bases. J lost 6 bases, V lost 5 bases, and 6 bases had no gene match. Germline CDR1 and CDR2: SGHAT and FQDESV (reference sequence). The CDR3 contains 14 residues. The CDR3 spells CASSRTGCGQPQHF. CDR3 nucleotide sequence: TGTGCCAGCAGCCGGACAGGGTGCGGTCAGCCCCAGCATTTT.

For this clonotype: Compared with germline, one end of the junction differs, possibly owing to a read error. In DNA form, the CDR3 reads TGTGCCAGCACCCCACGGCAGGGAAACAATGAGAAGTTCTTC. Its protein product is CASTPRQGNNEKFF. This sequence joins TRBV2 and TRBJ2-1; D perhaps matches TRBD1 (5 bases). The germline CDR1 and CDR2 sequences are SNHLY and FYNNEI. This CDR3 contains 14 residues.

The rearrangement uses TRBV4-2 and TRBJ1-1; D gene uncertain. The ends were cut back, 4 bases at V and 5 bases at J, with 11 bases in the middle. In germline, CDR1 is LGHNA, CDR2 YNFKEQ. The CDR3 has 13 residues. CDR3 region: CASSPPTKTEAFF. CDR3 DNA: TGTGCCAGCAGCCCCCCCACGAAGACTGAAGCTTTCTTT.

This CDR3 is CASSQVGLAGRNEQFF. The DNA of the CDR3 is TGTGCCAGCAGCCAAGTAGGGCTAGCGGGGAGGAATGAGCAGTTCTTC. The chain carries TRBV4-2 and TRBJ2-1, with 9 bases lining up with TRBD2. J was trimmed by 7 bases and V by 1 base; bases with no gene match: 8. The CDR3 length is 16 residues. Germline lookup yields CDR1 LGHNA and CDR2 YNFKEQ.

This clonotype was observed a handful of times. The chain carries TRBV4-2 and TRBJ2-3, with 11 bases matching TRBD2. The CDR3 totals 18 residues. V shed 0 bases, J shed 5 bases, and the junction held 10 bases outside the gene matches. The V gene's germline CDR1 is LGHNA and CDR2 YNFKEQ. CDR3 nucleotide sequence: TGTGCCAGCAGCCAAGAAAGCGTAGTAGCGGGGGGGATAGATACGCAGTATTTT. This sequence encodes CASSQESVVAGGIDTQYF.

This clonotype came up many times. CDR3 sequence (DNA): TGTGCCAGCACGGTTACGGGGGGGGGGCGCACAGATACGCAGTATTTT. Translated: CASTVTGGGRTDTQYF. The chain combines TRBV25-1 with TRBJ2-3; 8 bases match TRBD2. Trimming at V came to 7 bases and at J to 1 base, leaving 10 bases not matched to a gene. This CDR3 contains 16 residues. The germline CDR1 and CDR2 sequences are MGHDK and SYGVNS.

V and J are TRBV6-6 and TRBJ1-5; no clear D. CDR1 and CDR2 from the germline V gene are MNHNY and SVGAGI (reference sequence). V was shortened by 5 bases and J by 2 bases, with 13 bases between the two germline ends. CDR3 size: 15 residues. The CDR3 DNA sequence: TGTGCCAGCAGTAAGGGTGCAGGTGGCAATCAGCCCCAGCATTTT. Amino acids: CASSKGAGGNQPQHF.

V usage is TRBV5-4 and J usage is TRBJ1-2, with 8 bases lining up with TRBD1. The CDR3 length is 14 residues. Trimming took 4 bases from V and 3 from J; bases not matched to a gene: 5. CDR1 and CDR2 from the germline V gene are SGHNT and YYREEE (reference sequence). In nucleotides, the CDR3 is TGTGCCAGCAGCCGCCCAGGGGGCGACTATGGCTACACCTTC. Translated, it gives CASSRPGGDYGYTF.

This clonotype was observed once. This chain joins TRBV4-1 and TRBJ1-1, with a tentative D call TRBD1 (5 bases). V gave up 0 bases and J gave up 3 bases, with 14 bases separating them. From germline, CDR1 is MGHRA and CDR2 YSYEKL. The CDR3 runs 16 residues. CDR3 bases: TGCGCCAGCAGCCAAGATTTTAGGGGCACGGACACTGAAGCTTTCTTT. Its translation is CASSQDFRGTDTEAFF.

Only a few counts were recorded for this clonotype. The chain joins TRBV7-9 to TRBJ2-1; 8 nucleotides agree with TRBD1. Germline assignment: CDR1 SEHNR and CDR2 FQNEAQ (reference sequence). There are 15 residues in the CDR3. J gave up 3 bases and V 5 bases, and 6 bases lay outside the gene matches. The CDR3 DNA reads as TGTGCCAGCAGCCCGCCGGGACAGGACTACAATGAGCAGTTCTTC. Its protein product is CASSPPGQDYNEQFF.

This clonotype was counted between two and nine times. CDR3 in amino acids: CATSDQQGTLETQYF. CDR3 DNA sequence: TGTGCCACCAGTGACCAACAGGGGACCCTGGAGACCCAGTACTTC. V and J are TRBV24-1 and TRBJ2-5; 7 positions match TRBD1. Germline V gene data show CDR1 as KGHDR and CDR2 as SFDVKD. The CDR3 has 15 residues. Trimming cost V 4 bases and J 5 bases; bases outside gene matches: 9.

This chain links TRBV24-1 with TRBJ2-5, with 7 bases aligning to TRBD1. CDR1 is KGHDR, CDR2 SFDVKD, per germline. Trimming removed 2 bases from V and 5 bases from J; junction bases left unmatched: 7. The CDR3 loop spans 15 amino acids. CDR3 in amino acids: CATSDSSDRDETQYF. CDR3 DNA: TGTGCCACCAGTGATTCATCTGACAGGGACGAGACCCAGTACTTC.

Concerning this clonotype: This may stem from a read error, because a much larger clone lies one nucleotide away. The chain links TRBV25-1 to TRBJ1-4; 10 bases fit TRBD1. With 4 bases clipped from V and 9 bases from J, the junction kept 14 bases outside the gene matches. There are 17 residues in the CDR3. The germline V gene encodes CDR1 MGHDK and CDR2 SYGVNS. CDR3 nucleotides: TGTGCCAGCAGTGTCTCACCCGGGACAGGGGTGGGTAAAAAACTGTTTTTT. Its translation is CASSVSPGTGVGKKLFF.

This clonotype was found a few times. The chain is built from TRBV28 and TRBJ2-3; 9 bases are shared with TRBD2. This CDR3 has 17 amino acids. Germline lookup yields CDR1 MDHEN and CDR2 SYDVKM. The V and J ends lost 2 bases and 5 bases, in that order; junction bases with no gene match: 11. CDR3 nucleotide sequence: TGTGCCAGCAGTTTAATAGGGAGTCTAGCGGGGATAGATACGCAGTATTTT. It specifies CASSLIGSLAGIDTQYF.

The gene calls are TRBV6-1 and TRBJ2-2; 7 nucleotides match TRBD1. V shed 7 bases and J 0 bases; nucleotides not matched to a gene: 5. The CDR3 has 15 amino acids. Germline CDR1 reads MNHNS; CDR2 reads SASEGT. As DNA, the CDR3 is TGTGCCAGCAACCCAGGGGGAGCGAACACCGGGGAGCTGTTTTTT. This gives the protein CASNPGGANTGELFF.

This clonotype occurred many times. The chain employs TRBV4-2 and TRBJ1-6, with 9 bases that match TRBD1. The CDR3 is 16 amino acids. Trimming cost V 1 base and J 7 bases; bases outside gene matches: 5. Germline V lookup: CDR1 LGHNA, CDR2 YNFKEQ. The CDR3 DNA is TGTGCCAGCAGCCAAGGCTTACAGGGGGCGAATTCACCCCTCCACTTT. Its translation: CASSQGLQGANSPLHF.

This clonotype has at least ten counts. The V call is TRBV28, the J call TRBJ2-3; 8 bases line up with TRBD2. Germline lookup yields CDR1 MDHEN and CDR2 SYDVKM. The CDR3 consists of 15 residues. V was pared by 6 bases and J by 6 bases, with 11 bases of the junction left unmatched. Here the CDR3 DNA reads TGTGCCAGCAGCTACGGGACTAGTTATGGCGATACGCAGTATTTT. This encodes CASSYGTSYGDTQYF.

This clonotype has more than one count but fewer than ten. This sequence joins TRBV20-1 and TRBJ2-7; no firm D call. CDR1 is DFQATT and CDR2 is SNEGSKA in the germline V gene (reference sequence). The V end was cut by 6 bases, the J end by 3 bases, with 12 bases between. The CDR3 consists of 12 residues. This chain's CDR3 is CSASELNYEQYV. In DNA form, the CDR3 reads TGCAGTGCCTCAGAACTAAACTACGAGCAGTACGTC.

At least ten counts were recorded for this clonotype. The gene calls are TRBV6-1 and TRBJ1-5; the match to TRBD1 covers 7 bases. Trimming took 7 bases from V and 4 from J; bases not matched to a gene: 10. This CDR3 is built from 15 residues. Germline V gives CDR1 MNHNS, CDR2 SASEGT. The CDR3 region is CASKMRQGYNQPQHF. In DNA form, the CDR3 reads TGTGCCAGCAAAATGAGACAGGGCTATAATCAGCCCCAGCATTTT.

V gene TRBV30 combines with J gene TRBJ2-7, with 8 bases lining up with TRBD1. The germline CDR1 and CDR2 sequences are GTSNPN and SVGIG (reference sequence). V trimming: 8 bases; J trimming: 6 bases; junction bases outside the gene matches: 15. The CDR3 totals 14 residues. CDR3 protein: CAIRNGQGPVEQYV. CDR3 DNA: TGTGCCATACGGAACGGACAGGGCCCGGTCGAGCAGTACGTC.

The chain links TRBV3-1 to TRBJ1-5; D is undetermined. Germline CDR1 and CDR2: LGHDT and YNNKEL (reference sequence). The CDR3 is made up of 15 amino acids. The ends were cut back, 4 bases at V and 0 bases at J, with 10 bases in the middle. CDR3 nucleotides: TGTGCCAGCAGCCGGGATCTCCTTAGCAATCAGCCCCAGCATTTT. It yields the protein CASSRDLLSNQPQHF. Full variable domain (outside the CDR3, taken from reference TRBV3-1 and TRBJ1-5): DTAVSQTPKYLVTQMGNDKSIKCEQNLGHDTMYWYKQDSKKFLKIMFSYNNKELIINETVPNRFSPKSPDKAHLNLHINSLELGDSAVYFCASSRDLLSNQPQHFGDGTRLSIL.

DNA of the CDR3: TGTGCCAGCAGTTTACTGGGGCCCCCTGATGGAAAACTGTTTTTT. Amino acids: CASSLLGPPDGKLFF. The chain has TRBV27 and TRBJ1-4; possibly TRBD1 for D (5 bases). The CDR3 contains 15 residues. Trimming took off 2 bases at V and 10 bases at J, with 17 bases between the two ends. The V gene's germline CDR1 is MNHEY and CDR2 SMNVEV (reference sequence).